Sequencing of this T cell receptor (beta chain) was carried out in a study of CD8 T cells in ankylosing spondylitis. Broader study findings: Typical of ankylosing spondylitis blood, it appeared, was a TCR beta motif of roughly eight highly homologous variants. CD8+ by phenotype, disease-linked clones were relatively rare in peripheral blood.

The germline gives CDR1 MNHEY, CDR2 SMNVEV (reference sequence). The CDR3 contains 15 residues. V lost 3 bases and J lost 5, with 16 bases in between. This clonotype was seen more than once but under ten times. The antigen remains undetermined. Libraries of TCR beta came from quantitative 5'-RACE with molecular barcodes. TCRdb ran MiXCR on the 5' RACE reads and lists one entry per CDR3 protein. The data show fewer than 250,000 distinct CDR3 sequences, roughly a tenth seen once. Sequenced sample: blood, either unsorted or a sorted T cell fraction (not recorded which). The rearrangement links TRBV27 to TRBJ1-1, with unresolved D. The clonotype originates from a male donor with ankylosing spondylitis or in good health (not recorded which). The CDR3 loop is CASSLSDGRRTEAFF. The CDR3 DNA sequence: TGTGCCAGCAGTTTGTCCGACGGTCGGAGGACTGAAGCTTTCTTT.